This entry features one TCR beta chain sequence. Antigen specificity is unknown. Clones were sequenced by immunoSEQ multiplex PCR, and TCRdb holds only the in-frame ones, with some missing. The repertoire holds about 36,000 clones, 77% seen once, with around 21% in the top ten. The sample originates from a study of CD4 T cells in relation to SARS-CoV-2 and coronaviruses. About the study: ViraFEST: roughly 9-day antigen culture of PBMCs, then TCR beta CDR3 sequencing.

This CDR3 contains 16 residues. Germline V gene sequence: CDR1 SGHVS, CDR2 FNYEAQ. Trimming cost V 3 bases and J 4 bases; bases outside gene matches: 11. The source of this sequence is an adult with COVID-19. Sequencing was carried out using memory CD4+ T cells from PBMCs, cultured in vitro. The J gene is TRBJ2-5, the V gene TRBV7-6; 7 nucleotides agree with TRBD1. CDR3: CASSFLSVTGLETQYF. CDR3 coding DNA: TGTGCCAGCAGCTTCCTTTCCGTGACAGGGTTAGAGACCCAGTACTTC.